This TCR beta chain was identified in a study of T-cell reconstitution after alpha-beta-depleted transplantation in children. Study results and limitations: Once a year had passed after transplant, T-cell counts and diversity came mostly from newly produced T cells. Reportedly, alpha-beta T cells present about two months post-transplant originated from several hundred expanded clones of graft origin.

This clonotype has at least ten counts. Its specificity is unknown. Library preparation (for TCRbeta) was performed with unique molecular identifiers. TCRdb used MiXCR to reprocess the PCR reads, holding one entry per CDR3 protein. The sample carries 150,000 to 250,000 distinct CDR3 sequences, 6.3% recorded once. This sequence originates from a girl less than two years old with combined immunodeficiency, due to receive a stem cell transplant. This specimen consisted of PBMCs, obtained before TCRalphabeta/CD19-depleted stem cell transplant.

The CDR3 sequence is CATSDYSTDTQYF. The CDR3 DNA follows: TGTGCCACCAGTGATTACAGCACAGATACGCAGTATTTT. The chain has TRBV24-1 and TRBJ2-3; D ambiguous. Germline CDR1 is KGHDR and CDR2 is SFDVKD. The CDR3 loop spans 13 amino acids. Trimming took 2 bases from V and 0 from J, leaving 2 bases between them.